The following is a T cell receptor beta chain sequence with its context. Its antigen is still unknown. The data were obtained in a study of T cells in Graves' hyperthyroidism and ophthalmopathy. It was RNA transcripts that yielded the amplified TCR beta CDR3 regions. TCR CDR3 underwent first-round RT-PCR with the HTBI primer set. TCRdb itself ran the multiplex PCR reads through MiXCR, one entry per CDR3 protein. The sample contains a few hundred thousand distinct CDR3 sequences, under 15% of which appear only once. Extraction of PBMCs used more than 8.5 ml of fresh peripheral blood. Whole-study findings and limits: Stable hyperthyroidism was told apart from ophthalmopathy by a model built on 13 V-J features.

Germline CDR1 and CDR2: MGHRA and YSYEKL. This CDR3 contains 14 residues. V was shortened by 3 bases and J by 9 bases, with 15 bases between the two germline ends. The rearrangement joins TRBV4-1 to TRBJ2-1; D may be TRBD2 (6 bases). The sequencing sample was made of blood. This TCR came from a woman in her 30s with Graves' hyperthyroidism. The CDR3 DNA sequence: TGCGCCAGCAGCCAGGCCGGGACTTTCACTGAGCAGTTCTTC. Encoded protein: CASSQAGTFTEQFF.